This T cell receptor (beta chain) stems from a study of cytotoxic CD8 clonotypes in ibrutinib-treated CLL. Broader study findings: Baseline levels were approached again at progression, after clonality had risen at ibrutinib response. Treatment saw public clonotypes, which were uncommon, either contract or stay stable.

With regard to this clone: Antigen: not known.

Investigators sourced approximately 2 micrograms of genomic DNA from cryopreserved PBMCs for TCR beta libraries. Assay used: immunoSEQ multiplex PCR; TCRdb lists only in-frame clones, some missing. In the table there are around 97,000 clones, about 78% of which are singletons. J lost 1 base, V lost 0 bases, and 4 bases had no gene match. CDR3 length: 16 residues. Germline CDR1 WNHNN, CDR2 SYGVQD (reference sequence). V gene TRBV10-1 combines with J gene TRBJ2-3, with 7 bases lining up with TRBD2. The source of this sequence is a human donor with chronic lymphocytic leukemia. The sequencing used PBMCs, collected after 12 months of ibrutinib treatment. The CDR3 DNA reads as TGCGCCAGCAGTGAGTCGACAACTAGCGGCACAGATACGCAGTATTTT. Encoded protein: CASSESTTSGTDTQYF.